Shown below are 14 T cell receptor beta chains from a single sample sequenced in a study of cytomegalovirus exposure and HLA in healthy donors. In the PCR, 60 Vbeta and 13 Jbeta primers were used. TCRdb's table, derived via immunoSEQ multiplex PCR, lists solely in-frame clones and lacks some. Of 100,000 to 150,000 clones in the sample, about four fifths were seen once. Sequenced material: PBMCs. These receptors originate from a woman in her fifties or sixties in good health and CMV-seropositive.

V is TRBV5-1 and J is TRBJ2-5; TRBD2 aligns across 7 bases. Germline V gives CDR1 SGHRS, CDR2 YFSETQ. This CDR3 comprises 15 residues. With 6 bases clipped from V and 5 bases from J, the junction kept 13 bases outside the gene matches. As DNA, the CDR3 is TGCGCCAGCACGGCTCTTGGGACCGGGGGGGAGACCCAGTACTTC. It encodes CASTALGTGGETQYF.

This chain connects TRBV5-1 to TRBJ2-7; 7 bases match TRBD2. Germline CDR1 reads SGHRS; CDR2 reads YFSETQ. With 4 bases clipped from V and 6 bases from J, the junction kept 10 bases outside the gene matches. The CDR3 has 14 amino acids. The CDR3 sequence: CASSPRLAGLEQYF. The CDR3 nucleotides read TGCGCCAGCAGCCCGCGACTAGCCGGGCTCGAGCAGTACTTC.

The chain has TRBV7-9 and TRBJ1-2, with D possibly being TRBD1 (5 bases). The CDR3 extends over 16 amino acids. Germline CDR1 SEHNR, CDR2 FQNEAQ (reference sequence). Trimming left V 1 base short and J 1 base short, with 13 bases between. The CDR3 bases are TGTGCCAGCAGCTTAGTTGGGGCCCCCGATAACTATGGCTACACCTTC. It yields the protein CASSLVGAPDNYGYTF.

This chain joins TRBV7-2 and TRBJ1-2; D not resolved. Germline-derived CDR1 and CDR2 are SGHTA and FQGNSA. V shed 5 bases and J shed 3 bases, with 19 bases lying between them. The CDR3 contains 16 residues. Written as DNA, the CDR3 is TGTGCCAGCAGCCCGAACCCGGGCGAGGGTGACTATGGCTACACCTTC. It is translated as CASSPNPGEGDYGYTF.

The chain links TRBV7-9 to TRBJ2-5, with D possibly being TRBD1 (6 bases). The length of the CDR3 is 16 residues. The V gene lost 1 base and the J gene lost 2 bases, with 14 bases spanning the gap. CDR1 and CDR2 (germline): SEHNR, FQNEAQ (reference sequence). In DNA form, the CDR3 reads TGTGCCAGCAGCTTAGAACGGGACACCATACAAGAGACCCAGTACTTC. This translates into CASSLERDTIQETQYF.

The rearrangement uses TRBV7-6 and TRBJ2-3; TRBD2 matches 8 bases. Germline loops: CDR1 SGHVS, CDR2 FNYEAQ. Trimming cost V 5 bases and J 5 bases; bases outside gene matches: 6. The CDR3 has 14 amino acids. The DNA of the CDR3 is TGTGCCAGCAGCCCGGGACTAGGGAGAGATACGCAGTATTTT. This gives the protein CASSPGLGRDTQYF.

The chain is built from TRBV19 and TRBJ2-1, with TRBD1 identical over 11 bases. Trimming cost V 6 bases and J 7 bases; bases outside gene matches: 11. Looked up from germline, CDR1 is LNHDA and CDR2 is SQIVND (reference sequence). This CDR3 is 16 amino acids long. The CDR3 coding sequence is TGTGCCAGTAGCCAACACGGGACAGGGGGGGGGAATGAGCAGTTCTTC. This encodes CASSQHGTGGGNEQFF.

As concerns this clone: The germline gene is not matched at one end of the junction; a read error may be the cause. Other DNA variants within this sample encode the same CDR3. The chain employs TRBV13 and TRBJ1-4; 9 nucleotides line up with TRBD1. Per germline, CDR1 PRHDT and CDR2 FYEKMQ (reference sequence). This CDR3 comprises 20 residues. In DNA form, the CDR3 reads TGTGCCAGTAGCTTAGGCCGCTTGTGGGACAGGGAACTAGGGAATGAAAAACTGTTTTTT. This sequence encodes CASSLGRLWDRELGNEKLFF.

To note about this clone: The sample contains more than one DNA sequence encoding this CDR3. V is TRBV30 and J is TRBJ2-1; 11 positions agree with TRBD2. The junction had 2 bases not matched to a gene; V was cut back by 0 bases and J by 4 bases. The CDR3 is 15 residues long. Per germline, CDR1 GTSNPN and CDR2 SVGIG (reference sequence). The CDR3 region is CAWSVLAGGYNEQFF. The CDR3 region has the DNA TGTGCCTGGAGTGTATTAGCGGGAGGGTACAATGAGCAGTTCTTC.

The chain links TRBV19 to TRBJ2-1; D is perhaps TRBD1 (5 bases). The V gene lost 3 bases and the J gene lost 4 bases, with 13 bases spanning the gap. This CDR3 has 15 amino acids. CDR1 LNHDA and CDR2 SQIVND come from the germline V gene (reference sequence). CDR3 protein: CASSIGIQVYNEQFF. As DNA, the CDR3 is TGTGCCAGTAGTATTGGTATACAGGTGTACAATGAGCAGTTCTTC. Variable domain in full (rest from reference TRBV19 and TRBJ2-1): DGGITQSPKYLFRKEGQNVTLSCEQNLNHDAMYWYRQDPGQGLRLIYYSQIVNDFQKGDIAEGYSVSREKKESFPLTVTSAQKNPTAFYLCASSIGIQVYNEQFFGPGTRLTVL.

The J gene is TRBJ2-7, the V gene TRBV2, with 7 positions matching TRBD2. CDR3 length: 14 residues. The V gene end was trimmed by 3 bases and the J gene end by 6 bases; junction bases not matched to a gene: 8. The germline V gene has CDR1 SNHLY and CDR2 FYNNEI. CDR3 protein: CASSERGTGGEQYF. The CDR3 coding sequence is TGTGCCAGCAGTGAGCGAGGCACGGGGGGCGAGCAGTACTTC.

The CDR3 region is CASSKTGARVTGELFF. In DNA form, the CDR3 reads TGTGCCAGCAGCAAGACAGGTGCGCGTGTGACCGGGGAGCTGTTTTTT. This chain links TRBV5-6 with TRBJ2-2; tentative D call: TRBD1 (6 bases). V shed 4 bases and J shed 5 bases, with 18 bases lying between them. In germline, CDR1 is SGHDT, CDR2 YYEEEE. This CDR3 is 16 amino acids long.

The chain employs TRBV5-1 and TRBJ1-2; D uncertain. Germline lookup yields CDR1 SGHRS and CDR2 YFSETQ. Trimming shortened V by 0 bases and J by 7 bases, and 13 bases separated the two germline ends. This CDR3 contains 14 residues. The CDR3: CASSLAVDSVGYTF. CDR3 sequence (DNA): TGCGCCAGCAGCTTGGCCGTAGACTCGGTTGGCTACACCTTC.

The chain couples TRBV9 to TRBJ2-7; D might be TRBD1 (6 bases). V was clipped by 0 bases and J by 4 bases, with 11 bases between them. This CDR3 spans 14 amino acids. Germline V lookup: CDR1 SGDLS, CDR2 YYNGEE. The CDR3 nucleotides read TGTGCCAGCAGCGTAGGGCAGGGGTGGTACGAGCAGTACTTC. Residues: CASSVGQGWYEQYF.